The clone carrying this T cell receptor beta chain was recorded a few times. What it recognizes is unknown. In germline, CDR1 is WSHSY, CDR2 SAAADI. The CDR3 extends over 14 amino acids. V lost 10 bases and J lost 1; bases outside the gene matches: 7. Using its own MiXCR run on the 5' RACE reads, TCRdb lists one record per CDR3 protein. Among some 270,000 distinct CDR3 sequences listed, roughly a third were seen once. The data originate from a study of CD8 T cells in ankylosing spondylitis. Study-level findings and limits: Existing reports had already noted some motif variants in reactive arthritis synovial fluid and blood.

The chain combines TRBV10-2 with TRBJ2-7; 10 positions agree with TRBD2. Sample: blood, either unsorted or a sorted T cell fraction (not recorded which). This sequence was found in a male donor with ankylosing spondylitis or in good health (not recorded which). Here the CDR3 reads CATIPGLASYEQYF. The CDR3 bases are TGCGCCACTATACCGGGACTAGCGTCCTACGAGCAGTACTTC.